The 16 T cell receptor beta chains below were found in one sample sequenced in a study of blood T cell repertoires in COVID-19 (dated by TCRdb to between 2020 and 2021). Library preparation employed the immunoSEQ multiplex PCR assay. Not all clones reach the TCRdb copy of this immuneACCESS table, which keeps in-frame sequences only. Checked studies attribute under half of the gap to unresolved V genes and leave the rest unexplained. This sample is represented by approximately 150,000 clones; around 89% of them were singletons. More than 2% of the sample is taken by the ten largest. Source material: peripheral blood. Receptors were obtained from a man in his 70s with active COVID-19.

In this sample, this clone turned up once. This chain connects TRBV4-2 to TRBJ2-1, with a weak D call TRBD2 (6 bases). The CDR3 is 17 amino acids. In germline, CDR1 is LGHNA, CDR2 YNFKEQ. V was shortened by 0 bases and J by 4 bases, with 16 bases between the two germline ends. The CDR3 DNA reads as TGTGCCAGCAGCCAAGACTCTCCGGGAGTTAGGTACAATGAGCAGTTCTTC. As protein: CASSQDSPGVRYNEQFF.

The chain couples TRBV7-9 to TRBJ2-2; the D gene is possibly TRBD1 (6 bases). The ends were cut back, 5 bases at V and 7 bases at J, with 14 bases in the middle. Germline V gene data show CDR1 as SEHNR and CDR2 as FQNEAQ (reference sequence). The CDR3 has 14 residues. Here the CDR3 reads CASSPWTEGGELFF. CDR3 in DNA: TGTGCCAGCAGCCCCTGGACAGAAGGCGGGGAGCTGTTTTTT. Full variable domain (remainder filled in from reference TRBV7-9 and TRBJ2-2): DTGVSQNPRHKITKRGQNVTFRCDPISEHNRLYWYRQTLGQGPEFLTYFQNEAQLEKSRLLSDRFSAERPKGSFSTLEIQRTEQGDSAMYLCASSPWTEGGELFFGEGSRLTVL.

CDR3 nucleotides: TGTGCCAGCAGCTCCCAAAGGGGGATCTGGGAGACCCAGTACTTC. Amino acids: CASSSQRGIWETQYF. The genes are TRBV28 and TRBJ2-5; D possibly corresponds to TRBD1 (6 bases). The germline V and J ends were trimmed by 6 bases and 5 bases, with 19 bases remaining between them. The CDR3 covers 15 residues. CDR1 and CDR2 (germline): MDHEN, SYDVKM.

The V and J genes are TRBV28 and TRBJ1-2, with 7 nucleotides matching TRBD1. CDR1 and CDR2 from the germline V gene are MDHEN and SYDVKM. CDR3 length: 15 residues. With 8 bases clipped from V and 0 bases from J, the junction kept 9 bases outside the gene matches. The DNA of the CDR3 is TGTGCCAGCTATACAGGGGCTCGGGCTAACTATGGCTACACCTTC. It translates to CASYTGARANYGYTF.

This rearrangement joins TRBV19 to TRBJ1-1, with D unclear. The CDR3 has 14 residues. V lost 5 bases, J lost 0 bases, and 10 bases lay in between. Looked up from germline, CDR1 is LNHDA and CDR2 is SQIVND (reference sequence). CDR3 bases: TGTGCCAGTAGTCGGCAGGCTGTGAACACTGAAGCTTTCTTT. Protein sequence: CASSRQAVNTEAFF.

The rearrangement joins TRBV30 to TRBJ2-2; possible D gene TRBD1, 6 bases. The ends were cut back, 6 bases at V and 1 base at J, with 9 bases in the middle. This CDR3 is built from 13 residues. Germline V CDR1 and CDR2: GTSNPN, SVGIG (reference sequence). In DNA form, the CDR3 reads TGTGCCTGCCACAGGGAGAACACCGGGGAGCTGTTTTTT. It yields the protein CACHRENTGELFF.

The chain joins TRBV5-4 to TRBJ2-7; 7 positions match TRBD2. This CDR3 region has 16 residues. Losses at the gene ends were 4 bases for V and 0 bases for J; bases not matched to a gene: 10. Germline CDR1 and CDR2: SGHNT and YYREEE (reference sequence). CDR3 loop: CASSGRRAGDSYEQYF. The CDR3 nucleotides read TGTGCCAGCAGCGGCCGTAGGGCGGGGGACTCCTACGAGCAGTACTTC.

CDR3 protein: CASSSWGQLNQPQHF. CDR3 DNA sequence: TGTGCCAGCAGCTCTTGGGGACAGTTAAATCAGCCCCAGCATTTT. V usage is TRBV9 and J usage is TRBJ1-5, with 7 positions matching TRBD1. The CDR3 runs to 15 residues. Trimming cost V 4 bases and J 4 bases; bases outside gene matches: 8. Germline-derived CDR1 and CDR2 are SGDLS and YYNGEE.

The V and J genes are TRBV7-9 and TRBJ1-4; the match to TRBD1 covers 8 bases. CDR1 and CDR2 (germline): SEHNR, FQNEAQ (reference sequence). The CDR3 consists of 19 residues. V lost 2 bases and J lost 11; bases outside the gene matches: 22. CDR3 nucleotide sequence: TGTGCCAGCAGCTTAATTACCCCGGGACAGGCCGCTCAAATGACGAAACTGTTTTTT. This gives the protein CASSLITPGQAAQMTKLFF.

The table lists this clone with a few counts. V usage is TRBV27 and J usage is TRBJ2-6; D uncertain. The CDR3 loop spans 19 amino acids. The germline V gene encodes CDR1 MNHEY and CDR2 SMNVEV (reference sequence). The V end lost 0 bases, the J end lost 0 bases, and 15 bases lay between the germline ends. The CDR3 sequence is CASSLSNRYKSSGANVLTF. CDR3 sequence (DNA): TGTGCCAGCAGTTTATCGAACAGATATAAGAGCTCTGGGGCCAACGTCCTGACTTTC.

This rearrangement joins TRBV15 to TRBJ1-1; no clear D gene. This CDR3 has 15 residues. Germline-derived CDR1 and CDR2 are LNHNV and YYDKDF (reference sequence). V dropped 1 base and J dropped 7 bases, with 16 bases sitting between them. The CDR3 sequence is CATSRGRGTSVEAFF. For the CDR3, the DNA is TGTGCCACCAGCAGAGGGAGAGGAACCTCCGTTGAAGCTTTCTTT.

The chain links TRBV18 to TRBJ2-5; 7 bases align to TRBD2. The CDR3 loop spans 13 amino acids. Per germline, CDR1 KGHSH and CDR2 LQKENI. Trimming took 6 bases from V and 5 from J; bases not matched to a gene: 6. CDR3 in amino acids: CASSSGRGETQYF. CDR3 sequence (DNA): TGTGCCAGCTCGTCGGGGAGGGGCGAGACCCAGTACTTC. Complete variable domain (other parts from reference TRBV18 and TRBJ2-5): NAGVMQNPRHLVRRRGQEARLRCSPMKGHSHVYWYRQLPEEGLKFMVYLQKENIIDESGMPKERFSAEFPKEGPSILRIQQVVRGDSAAYFCASSSGRGETQYFGPGTRLLVL.

The chain joins TRBV28 to TRBJ1-3, with D possibly being TRBD1 (6 bases). In germline, CDR1 is MDHEN, CDR2 SYDVKM. The V and J ends lost 3 bases and 4 bases respectively, with 19 bases between them. This CDR3 has 17 amino acids. The CDR3 region is CASSFTGGGESGNTIYF. The CDR3 nucleotides are TGTGCCAGCAGTTTTACGGGTGGGGGCGAAAGCGGAAACACCATATATTTT.

As DNA, the CDR3 is TGTGCCAGCAGCCAAGGACGGACTAGCGGGACCGATGAGCAGTTCTTC. This encodes CASSQGRTSGTDEQFF. The chain carries TRBV4-2 and TRBJ2-1, with TRBD2 matching 12 bases. The J segment lost 8 bases and the V segment lost 1 base, leaving 6 bases of the junction unmatched. Germline CDR1 LGHNA, CDR2 YNFKEQ. The CDR3 is made up of 16 amino acids.

J is TRBJ2-7 and V is TRBV19, with 10 bases fitting TRBD2. V lost 1 base, J lost 4 bases, and 1 base stayed unmatched. Per germline, CDR1 LNHDA and CDR2 SQIVND (reference sequence). This CDR3 is 14 amino acids long. The CDR3 DNA sequence: TGTGCCAGTAGTATAGGGACTAGCGGTTACGAGCAGTACTTC. It yields the protein CASSIGTSGYEQYF.

CDR3 DNA sequence: TGTGCCAGCAGCAAAGCGCGCGGGGGTAGGGAAAATACGCAGTATTTT. This sequence encodes CASSKARGGRENTQYF. The chain uses TRBV21-1 and TRBJ2-3; the DNA was not used to check the table's D call, TRBD2. TRBV21-1 is noted as a pseudogene. The CDR3 is made up of 16 amino acids.